This T cell receptor (beta chain) was sequenced in a study of T cells in Graves' hyperthyroidism and ophthalmopathy. Study-level points and caveats: In validation, the model predicted ophthalmopathy. These predictions came a median about 6.5 months before onset.

The V end lost 5 bases, the J end lost 3 bases, and 19 bases lay between the germline ends. The CDR3 loop spans 16 amino acids. The germline V gene has CDR1 SGHRS and CDR2 YFSETQ. Clinical symptoms, serum thyroxine, TRAb, thyroid ultrasound and orbital computed tomography established diagnosis. PBMCs were obtained from 9.5 to 10 ml fresh peripheral blood. TCR beta CDR3 region amplification was performed from RNA transcripts. TCR CDR3 regions were first amplified by RT-PCR with HTBI primers. From the multiplex PCR reads, TCRdb called clonotypes with MiXCR, one entry per CDR3 protein. The sample lists about 460,000 distinct CDR3 sequences; approximately 23% were seen once. As for this clonotype: The target antigen is unknown.

This TCR was recovered from a woman between 70 and 85 years old with Graves' ophthalmopathy. What was sequenced was blood. The chain recombines TRBV5-1 with TRBJ2-3; D perhaps matches TRBD1 (6 bases). CDR3 residues: CASSYQGPPGTDTQYF. CDR3 in DNA: TGCGCCAGCAGTTACCAGGGGCCCCCAGGGACAGATACGCAGTATTTT.